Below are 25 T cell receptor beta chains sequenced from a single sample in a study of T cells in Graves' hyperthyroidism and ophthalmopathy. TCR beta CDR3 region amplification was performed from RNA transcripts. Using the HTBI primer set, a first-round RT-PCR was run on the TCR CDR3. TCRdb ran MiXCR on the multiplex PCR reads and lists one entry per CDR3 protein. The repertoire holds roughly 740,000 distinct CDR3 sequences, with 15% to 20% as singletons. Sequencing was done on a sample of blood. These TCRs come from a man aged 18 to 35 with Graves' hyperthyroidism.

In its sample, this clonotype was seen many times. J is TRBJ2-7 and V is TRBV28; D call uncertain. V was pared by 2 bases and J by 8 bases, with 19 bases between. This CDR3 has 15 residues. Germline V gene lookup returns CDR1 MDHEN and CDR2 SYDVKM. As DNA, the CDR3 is TGTGCCAGCAGTTTAGAAGCCTACCTTGTTAGCAAGCAGTACTTC. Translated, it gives CASSLEAYLVSKQYF. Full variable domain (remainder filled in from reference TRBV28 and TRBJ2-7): DVKVTQSSRYLVKRTGEKVFLECVQDMDHENMFWYRQDPGLGLRLIYFSYDVKMKEKGDIPEGYSVSREKKERFSLILESASTNQTSMYLCASSLEAYLVSKQYFGPGTRLTVT.

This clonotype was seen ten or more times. The CDR3 nucleotides are TGTGCCACCCCCTCGGGACAGGGCGCCACCGGGGAGCTGTTTTTT. The encoded protein is CATPSGQGATGELFF. The rearrangement links TRBV18 to TRBJ2-2, with 9 bases matching TRBD1. The CDR3 totals 15 residues. After removal of 10 bases from V and 4 bases from J, the junction contained 10 bases not matched to a gene. CDR1 and CDR2 from the germline V gene are KGHSH and LQKENI.

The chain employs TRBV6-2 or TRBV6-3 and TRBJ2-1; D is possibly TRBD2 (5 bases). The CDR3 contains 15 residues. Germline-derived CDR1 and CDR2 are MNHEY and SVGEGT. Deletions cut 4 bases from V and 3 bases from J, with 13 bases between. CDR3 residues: CASSSRGPLYNEQFF. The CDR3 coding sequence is TGTGCCAGCAGTTCGCGCGGGCCCCTCTACAATGAGCAGTTCTTC.

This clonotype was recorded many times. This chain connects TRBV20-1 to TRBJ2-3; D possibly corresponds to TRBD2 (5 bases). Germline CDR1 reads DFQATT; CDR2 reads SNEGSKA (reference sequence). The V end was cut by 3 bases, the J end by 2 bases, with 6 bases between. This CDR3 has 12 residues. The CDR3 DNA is TGCAGTGCTAGTAGCGACACAGATACGCAGTATTTT. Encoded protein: CSASSDTDTQYF.

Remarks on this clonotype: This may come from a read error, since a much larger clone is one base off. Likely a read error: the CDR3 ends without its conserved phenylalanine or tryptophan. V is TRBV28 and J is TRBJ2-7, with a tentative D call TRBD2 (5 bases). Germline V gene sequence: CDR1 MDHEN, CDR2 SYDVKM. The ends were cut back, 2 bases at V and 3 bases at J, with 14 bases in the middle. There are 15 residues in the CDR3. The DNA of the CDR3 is TGTGCCAGCAGTTTAGTAGGAGCGGCCATCTACGAGCAGTACCTC. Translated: CASSLVGAAIYEQYL.

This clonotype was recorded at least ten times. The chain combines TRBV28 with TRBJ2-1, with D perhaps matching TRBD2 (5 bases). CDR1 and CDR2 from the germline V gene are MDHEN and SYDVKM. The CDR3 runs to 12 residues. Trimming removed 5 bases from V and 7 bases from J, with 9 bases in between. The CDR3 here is CASSRGGNEQFF. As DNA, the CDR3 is TGTGCCAGCAGTCGAGGCGGGAATGAGCAGTTCTTC.

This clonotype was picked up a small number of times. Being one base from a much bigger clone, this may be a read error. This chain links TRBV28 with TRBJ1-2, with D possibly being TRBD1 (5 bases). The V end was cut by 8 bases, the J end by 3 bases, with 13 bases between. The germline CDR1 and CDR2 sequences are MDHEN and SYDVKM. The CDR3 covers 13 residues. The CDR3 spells CASGDPQDYGYTF. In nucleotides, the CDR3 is TGTGCCAGCGGGGATCCACAGGACTATGGCTACACCTTC.

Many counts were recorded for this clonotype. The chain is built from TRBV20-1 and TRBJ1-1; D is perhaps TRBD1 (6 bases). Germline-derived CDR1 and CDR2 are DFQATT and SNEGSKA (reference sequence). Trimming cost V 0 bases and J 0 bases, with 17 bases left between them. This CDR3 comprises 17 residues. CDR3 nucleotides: TGCAGTGCTAGAGATTTCGGGCGGGGGGCCATGAACACTGAAGCTTTCTTT. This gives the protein CSARDFGRGAMNTEAFF.

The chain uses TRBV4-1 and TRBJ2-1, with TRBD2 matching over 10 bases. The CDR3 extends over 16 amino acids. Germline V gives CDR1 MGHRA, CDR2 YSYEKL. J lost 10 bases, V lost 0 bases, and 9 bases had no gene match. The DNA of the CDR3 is TGCGCCAGCAGCCAAGATTCGGCTAGCGGGAGTGGAGAGCAGTTCTTC. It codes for CASSQDSASGSGEQFF.

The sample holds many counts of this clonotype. The DNA for the CDR3 is TGTGCCAGCAGCGTCAACAGGGGGGTTAACACTGAAGCTTTCTTT. Protein sequence: CASSVNRGVNTEAFF. The J gene is TRBJ1-1, the V gene TRBV7-2, with 8 bases matching TRBD1. This CDR3 comprises 15 residues. V shed 5 bases, J shed 2 bases, and the junction held 7 bases outside the gene matches. Germline assignment: CDR1 SGHTA and CDR2 FQGNSA.

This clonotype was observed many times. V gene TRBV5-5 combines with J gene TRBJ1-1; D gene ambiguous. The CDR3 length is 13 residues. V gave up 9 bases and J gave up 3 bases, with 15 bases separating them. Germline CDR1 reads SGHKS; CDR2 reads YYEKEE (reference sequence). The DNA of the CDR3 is TGTGCCACCCTCACAAACGGAGACACTGAAGCTTTCTTT. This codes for CATLTNGDTEAFF.

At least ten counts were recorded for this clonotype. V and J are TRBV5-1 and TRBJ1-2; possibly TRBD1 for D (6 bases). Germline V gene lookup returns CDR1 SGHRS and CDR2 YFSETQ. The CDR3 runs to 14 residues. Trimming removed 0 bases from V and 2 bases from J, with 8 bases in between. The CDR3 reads CASSLVGQNYGYTF. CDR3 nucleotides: TGCGCCAGCAGCTTGGTAGGACAGAACTATGGCTACACCTTC.

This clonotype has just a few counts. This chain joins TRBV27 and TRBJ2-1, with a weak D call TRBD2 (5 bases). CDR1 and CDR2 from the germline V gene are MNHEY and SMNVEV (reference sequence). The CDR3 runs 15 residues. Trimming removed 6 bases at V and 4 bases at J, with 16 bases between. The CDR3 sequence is CASRSWAGGYNEQFF. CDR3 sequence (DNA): TGTGCCAGCAGGAGTTGGGCAGGAGGTTACAATGAGCAGTTCTTC.

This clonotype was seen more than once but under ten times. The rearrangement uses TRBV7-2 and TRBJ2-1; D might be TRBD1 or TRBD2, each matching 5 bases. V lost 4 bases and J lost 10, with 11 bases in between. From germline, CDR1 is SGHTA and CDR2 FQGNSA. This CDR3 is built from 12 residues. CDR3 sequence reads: CASSYLAGEQFF. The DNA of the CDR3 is TGTGCCAGCAGCTACCTAGCAGGGGAGCAGTTCTTC.

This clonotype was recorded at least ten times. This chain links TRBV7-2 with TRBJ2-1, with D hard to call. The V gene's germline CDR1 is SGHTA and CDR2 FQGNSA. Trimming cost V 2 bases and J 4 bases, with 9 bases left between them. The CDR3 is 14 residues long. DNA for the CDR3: TGTGCCAGCAGCTTAACCTGGCCATACAATGAGCAGTTCTTC. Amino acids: CASSLTWPYNEQFF.

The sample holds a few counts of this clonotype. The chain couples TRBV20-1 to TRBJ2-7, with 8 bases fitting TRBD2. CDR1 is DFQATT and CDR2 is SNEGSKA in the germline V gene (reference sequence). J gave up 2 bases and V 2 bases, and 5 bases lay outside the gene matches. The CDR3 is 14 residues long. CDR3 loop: CSARIGLAAYEQYF. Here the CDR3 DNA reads TGCAGTGCTAGAATAGGACTAGCTGCCTACGAGCAGTACTTC.

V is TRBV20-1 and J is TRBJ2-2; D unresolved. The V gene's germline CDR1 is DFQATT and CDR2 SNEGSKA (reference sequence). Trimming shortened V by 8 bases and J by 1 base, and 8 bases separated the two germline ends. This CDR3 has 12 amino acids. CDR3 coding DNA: TGCAGTACCACAGTGAACACCGGGGAGCTGTTTTTT. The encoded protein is CSTTVNTGELFF.

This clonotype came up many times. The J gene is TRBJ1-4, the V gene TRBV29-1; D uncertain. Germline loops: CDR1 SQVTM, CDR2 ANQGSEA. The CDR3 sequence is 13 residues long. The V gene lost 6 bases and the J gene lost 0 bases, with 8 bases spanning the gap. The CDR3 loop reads CSVLGSTNEKLFF. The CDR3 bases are TGCAGCGTCCTTGGGTCAACTAATGAAAAACTGTTTTTT. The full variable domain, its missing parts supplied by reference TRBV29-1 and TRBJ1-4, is SAVISQKPSRDICQRGTSLTIQCQVDSQVTMMFWYRQQPGQSLTLIATANQGSEATYESGFVIDKFPISRPNLTFSTLTVSNMSPEDSSIYLCSVLGSTNEKLFFGSGTQLSVL.

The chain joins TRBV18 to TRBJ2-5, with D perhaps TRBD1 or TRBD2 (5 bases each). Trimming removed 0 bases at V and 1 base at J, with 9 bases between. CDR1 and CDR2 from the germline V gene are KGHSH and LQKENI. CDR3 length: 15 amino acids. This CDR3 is CASSPPGRSQETQYF. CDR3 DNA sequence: TGTGCCAGCTCACCACCGGGACGCTCCCAAGAGACCCAGTACTTC.

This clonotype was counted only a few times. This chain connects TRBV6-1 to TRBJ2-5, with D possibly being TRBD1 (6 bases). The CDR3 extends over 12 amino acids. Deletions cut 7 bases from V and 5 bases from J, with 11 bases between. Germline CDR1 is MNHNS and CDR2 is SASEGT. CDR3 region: CASKTGWETQYF. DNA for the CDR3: TGTGCCAGCAAAACAGGGTGGGAGACCCAGTACTTC.

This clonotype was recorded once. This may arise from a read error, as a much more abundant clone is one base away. In DNA form, the CDR3 reads TGTGCCAGCCGGCCTGGGACATCGAGTGGAAAACTGTTTTTT. This translates into CASRPGTSSGKLFF. The chain couples TRBV18 to TRBJ1-4, with D possibly matching TRBD1 (6 bases). Germline V gives CDR1 KGHSH, CDR2 LQKENI. V shed 8 bases and J shed 10 bases, with 20 bases lying between them. There are 14 residues in the CDR3.

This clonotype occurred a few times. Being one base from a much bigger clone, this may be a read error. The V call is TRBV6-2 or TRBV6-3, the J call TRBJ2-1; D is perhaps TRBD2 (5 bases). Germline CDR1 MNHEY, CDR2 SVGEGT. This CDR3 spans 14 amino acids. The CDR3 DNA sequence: TGTGCCAGCAGTTACTCGAGCGGATACAATGAGCAGTCCTTC. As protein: CASSYSSGYNEQSF.

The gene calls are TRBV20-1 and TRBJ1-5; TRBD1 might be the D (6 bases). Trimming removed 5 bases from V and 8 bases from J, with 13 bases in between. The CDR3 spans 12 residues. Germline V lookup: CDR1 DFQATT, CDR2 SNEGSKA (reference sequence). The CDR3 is CSALRGGEPQHF. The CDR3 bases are TGCAGTGCTCTAAGGGGGGGGGAGCCCCAGCATTTT.

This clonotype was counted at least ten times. The CDR3 reads CASSQRLATQETQYF. The CDR3 DNA reads TGTGCCAGCAGCCAACGACTAGCGACCCAAGAGACCCAGTACTTC. J is TRBJ2-5 and V is TRBV3-1; 8 bases fit TRBD2. The CDR3 is made up of 15 amino acids. Germline values: CDR1 LGHDT, CDR2 YNNKEL (reference sequence). V shed 2 bases, J shed 1 base, and the junction held 3 bases outside the gene matches.

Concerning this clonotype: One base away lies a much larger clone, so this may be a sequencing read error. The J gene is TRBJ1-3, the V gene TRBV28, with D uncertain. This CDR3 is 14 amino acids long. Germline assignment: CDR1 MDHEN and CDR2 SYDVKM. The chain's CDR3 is CASSFSQTGNTVYF. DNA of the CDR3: TGTGCCAGCAGTTTCTCACAGACTGGAAACACCGTATATTTT.